Given below is one T cell receptor (beta chain) in context. Germline CDR1 and CDR2: SGHTA and FQGTGA. V dropped 1 base and J dropped 0 bases, with 10 bases sitting between them. The CDR3 covers 17 residues. This record comes from a study of blood T cell repertoires in COVID-19. Overall study context: Donors in the United States, Italy and Spain gave samples during acute or convalescent COVID-19.

Original data processing: Amplification from reference gene primers served as the basis for estimated nucleated cell counts. Clones were sequenced by immunoSEQ multiplex PCR, and TCRdb holds only the in-frame ones, with some missing. The V and J calls and clone size come from that table; D and trimming were worked out from the DNA. The profile shows more than 100,000 clones, around 78% of them singletons. The sample was peripheral blood. The J gene is TRBJ2-6, the V gene TRBV7-3, with a tentative D call TRBD2 (5 bases). The sequence derives from a man in his sixties or seventies with acute or convalescent COVID-19. CDR3 residues: CASSLNGGNSGANVLTF. CDR3 sequence (DNA): TGTGCCAGCAGCTTAAATGGAGGAAACTCTGGGGCCAACGTCCTGACTTTC.